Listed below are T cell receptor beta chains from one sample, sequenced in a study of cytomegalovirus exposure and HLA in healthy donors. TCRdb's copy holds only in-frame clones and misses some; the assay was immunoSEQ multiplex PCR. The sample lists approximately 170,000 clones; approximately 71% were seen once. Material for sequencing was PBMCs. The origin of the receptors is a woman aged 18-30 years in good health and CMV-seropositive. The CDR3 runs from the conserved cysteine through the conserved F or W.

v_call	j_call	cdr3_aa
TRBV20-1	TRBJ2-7	CSGDRAGEQYF
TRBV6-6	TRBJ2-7	CASGLSPYEQYF
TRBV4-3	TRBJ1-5	CASSRTVGGDQPQHF
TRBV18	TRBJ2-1	CASSPGTGSYNEQFF
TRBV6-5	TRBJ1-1	CASSPDRDVGRAFF
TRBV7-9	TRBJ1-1	CASSPLFEAFF
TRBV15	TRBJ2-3	CATSRTQPTDTQYF
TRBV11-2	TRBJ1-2	CASSLDPGYGYTF
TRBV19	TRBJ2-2	CASTRRDRDTGELFF
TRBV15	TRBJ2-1	CATTTGDYYNEQFF
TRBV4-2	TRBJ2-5	CASSPRTSGVQETQYF
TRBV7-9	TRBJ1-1	CASSTRTGLLSEAFF
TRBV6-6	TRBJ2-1	CASSSGTSKQDEQFF
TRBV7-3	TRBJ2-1	CASSPTRASEQFF
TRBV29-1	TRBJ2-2	CSVVRGQDTGELFF
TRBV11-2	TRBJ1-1	CASSLNTGTNTEAFF
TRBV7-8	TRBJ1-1	CASSLAGQGAAFF
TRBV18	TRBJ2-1	CASSRESGSYNEQFF
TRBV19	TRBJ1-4	CASTPFGQINEKLFF
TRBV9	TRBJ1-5	CASSARGNSNQPQHF
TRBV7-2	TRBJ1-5	CASRSGTGVFQPQHF
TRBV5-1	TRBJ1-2	CASSPRGGSTNYGYTF
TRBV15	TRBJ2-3	CATSSGQGSLDTQYF
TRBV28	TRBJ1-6	CATTRQGDSPLHF
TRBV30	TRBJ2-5	CAWSGGQGLQETQYF
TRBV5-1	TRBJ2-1	CASSLTALANYNEQFF
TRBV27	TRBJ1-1	CASSDLQGGWTEAFF
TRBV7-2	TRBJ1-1	CASSFGEGYRLASFF
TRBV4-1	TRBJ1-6	CASSAGPAVTAHSPLHF
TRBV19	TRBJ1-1	CASSRQGTPEAFF
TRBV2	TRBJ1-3	CASSVGQGGSGNTIYF
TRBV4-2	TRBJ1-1	CASSQMGGDAFF
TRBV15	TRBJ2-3	CATSRASRLAGPDTQYF
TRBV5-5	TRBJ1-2	CASSLSWGTDYGYTF
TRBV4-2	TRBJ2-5	CASSLRDREETQYF
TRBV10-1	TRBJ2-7	CASRKTDRAYEQYF
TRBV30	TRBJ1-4	CAWSPGTEGEKLFF
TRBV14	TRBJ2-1	CASSQRGNSYNEQFF
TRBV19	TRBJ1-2	CASRPEAGTGRHYGYTF
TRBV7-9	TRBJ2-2	CASSPDRGKTGELFF
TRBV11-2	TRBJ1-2	CASSLDPSNYGYTF
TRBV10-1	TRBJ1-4	CASSGGEGEKLFF
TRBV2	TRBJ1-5	CASRGGKINSNQPQHF
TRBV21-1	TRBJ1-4	CASRRKYRDPGMINEKLFF
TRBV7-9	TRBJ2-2	CASSLHSPSGGAETGELFF
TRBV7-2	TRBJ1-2	CASSPRVGPGAYGYTF
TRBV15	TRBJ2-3	CATASGGSTDTQYF
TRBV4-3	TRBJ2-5	CASSQGWTGVEETQYF
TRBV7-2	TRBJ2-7	CASSLSRTSFQGQYF
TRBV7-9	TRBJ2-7	CASSLTSGEQYF
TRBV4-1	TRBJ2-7	CASSQNSLNLQTGTGRYEQYF
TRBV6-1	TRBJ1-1	CASSFQGSNTEAFF
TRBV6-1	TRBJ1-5	CASSGGTTSPQHF
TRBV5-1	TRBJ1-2	CASSLAQGRYGYTF
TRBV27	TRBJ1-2	CASSLGGRKDSYTF
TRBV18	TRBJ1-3	CASSGGQSLSGNTIYF
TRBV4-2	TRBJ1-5	CASSQEQGAGDQPQHF
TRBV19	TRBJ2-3	CASRPSGGDRRTQYF
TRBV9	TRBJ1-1	CASSVGSGMGTEAFF
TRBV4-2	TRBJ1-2	CASSQELSINYGYTF